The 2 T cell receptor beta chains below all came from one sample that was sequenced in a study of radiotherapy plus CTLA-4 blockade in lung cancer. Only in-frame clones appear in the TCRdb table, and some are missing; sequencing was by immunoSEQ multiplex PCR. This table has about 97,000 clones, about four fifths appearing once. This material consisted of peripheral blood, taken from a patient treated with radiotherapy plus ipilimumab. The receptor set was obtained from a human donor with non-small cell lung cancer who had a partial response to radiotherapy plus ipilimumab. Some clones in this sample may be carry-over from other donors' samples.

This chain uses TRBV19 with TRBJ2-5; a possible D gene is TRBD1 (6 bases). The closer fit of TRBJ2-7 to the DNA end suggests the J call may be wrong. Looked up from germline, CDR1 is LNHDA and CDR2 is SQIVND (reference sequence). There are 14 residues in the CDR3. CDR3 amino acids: CASSRSQGSYEQYF. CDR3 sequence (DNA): TGTGCCAGTAGTAGGTCCCAGGGGTCCTACGAGCAGTACTTC.

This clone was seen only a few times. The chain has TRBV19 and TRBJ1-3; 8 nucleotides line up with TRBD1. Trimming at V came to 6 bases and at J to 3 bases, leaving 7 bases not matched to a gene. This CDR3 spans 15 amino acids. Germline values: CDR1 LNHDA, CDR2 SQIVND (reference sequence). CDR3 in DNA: TGTGCCAGTAGGTCGGGCGGGACAGGTGGAAACACCATATATTTT. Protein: CASRSGGTGGNTIYF.